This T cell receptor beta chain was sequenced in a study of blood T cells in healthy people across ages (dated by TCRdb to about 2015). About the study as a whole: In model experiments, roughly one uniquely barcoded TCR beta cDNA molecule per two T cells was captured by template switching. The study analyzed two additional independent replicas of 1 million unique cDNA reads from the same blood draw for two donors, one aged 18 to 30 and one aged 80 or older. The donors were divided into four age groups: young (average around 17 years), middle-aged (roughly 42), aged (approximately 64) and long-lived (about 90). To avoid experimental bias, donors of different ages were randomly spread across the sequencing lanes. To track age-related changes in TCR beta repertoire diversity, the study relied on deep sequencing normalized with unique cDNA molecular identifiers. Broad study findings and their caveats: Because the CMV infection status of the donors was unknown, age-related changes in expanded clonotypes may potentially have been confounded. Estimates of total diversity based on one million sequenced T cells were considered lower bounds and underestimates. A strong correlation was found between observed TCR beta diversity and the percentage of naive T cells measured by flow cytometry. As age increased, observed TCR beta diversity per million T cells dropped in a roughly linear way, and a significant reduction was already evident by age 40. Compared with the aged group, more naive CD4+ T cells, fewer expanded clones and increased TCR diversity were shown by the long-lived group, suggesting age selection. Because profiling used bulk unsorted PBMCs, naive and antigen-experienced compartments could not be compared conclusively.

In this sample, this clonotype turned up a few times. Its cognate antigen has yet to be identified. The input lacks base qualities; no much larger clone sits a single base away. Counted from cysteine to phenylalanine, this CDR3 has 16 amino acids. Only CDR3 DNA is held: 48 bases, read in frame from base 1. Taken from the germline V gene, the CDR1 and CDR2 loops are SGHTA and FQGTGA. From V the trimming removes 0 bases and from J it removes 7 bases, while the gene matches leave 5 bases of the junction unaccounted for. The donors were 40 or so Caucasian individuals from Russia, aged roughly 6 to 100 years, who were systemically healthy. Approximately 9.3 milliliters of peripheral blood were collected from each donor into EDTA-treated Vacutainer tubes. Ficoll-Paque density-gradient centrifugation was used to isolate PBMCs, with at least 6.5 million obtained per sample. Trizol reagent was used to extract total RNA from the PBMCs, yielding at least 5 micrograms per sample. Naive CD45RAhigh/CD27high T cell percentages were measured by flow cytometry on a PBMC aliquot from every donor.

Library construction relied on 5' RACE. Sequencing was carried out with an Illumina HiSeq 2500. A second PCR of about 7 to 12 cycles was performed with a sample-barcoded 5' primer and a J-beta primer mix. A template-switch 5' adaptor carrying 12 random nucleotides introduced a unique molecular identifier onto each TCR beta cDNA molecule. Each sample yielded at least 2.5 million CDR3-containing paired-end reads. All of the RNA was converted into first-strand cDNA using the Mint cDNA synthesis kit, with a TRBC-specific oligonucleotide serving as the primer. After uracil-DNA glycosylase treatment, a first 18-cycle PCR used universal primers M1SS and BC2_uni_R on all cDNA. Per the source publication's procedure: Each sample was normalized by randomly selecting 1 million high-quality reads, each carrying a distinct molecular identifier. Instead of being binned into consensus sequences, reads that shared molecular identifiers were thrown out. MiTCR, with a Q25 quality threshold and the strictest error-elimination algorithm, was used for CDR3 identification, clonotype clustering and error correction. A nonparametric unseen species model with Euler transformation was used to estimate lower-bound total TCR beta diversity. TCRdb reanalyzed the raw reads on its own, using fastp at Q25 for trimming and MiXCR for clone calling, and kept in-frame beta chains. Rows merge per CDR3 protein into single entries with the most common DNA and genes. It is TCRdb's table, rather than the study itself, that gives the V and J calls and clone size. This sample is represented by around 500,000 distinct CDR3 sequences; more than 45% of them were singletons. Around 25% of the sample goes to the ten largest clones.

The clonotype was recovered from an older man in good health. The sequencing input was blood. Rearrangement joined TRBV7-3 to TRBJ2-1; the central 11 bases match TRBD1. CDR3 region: CASSLTGTGGSNEQFF. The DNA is TGTGCCAGCAGCTTAACTGGGACAGGGGGGTCGAATGAGCAGTTCTTC.